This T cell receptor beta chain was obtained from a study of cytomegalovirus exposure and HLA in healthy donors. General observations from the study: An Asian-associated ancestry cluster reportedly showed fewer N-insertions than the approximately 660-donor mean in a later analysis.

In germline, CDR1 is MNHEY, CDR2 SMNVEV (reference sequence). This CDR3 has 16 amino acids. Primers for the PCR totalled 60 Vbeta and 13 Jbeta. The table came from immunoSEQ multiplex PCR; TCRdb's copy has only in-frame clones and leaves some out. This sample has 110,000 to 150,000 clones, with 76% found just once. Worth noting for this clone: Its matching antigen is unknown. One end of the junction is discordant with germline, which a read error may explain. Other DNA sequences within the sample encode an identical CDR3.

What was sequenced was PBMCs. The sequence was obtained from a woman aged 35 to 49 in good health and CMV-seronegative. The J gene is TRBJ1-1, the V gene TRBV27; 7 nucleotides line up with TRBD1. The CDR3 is CASSLLRGRVHTEAFF. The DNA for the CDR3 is TGTGCCAGCAGTTTATTGAGGGGGCGGGTTCACACTGAGGCTTTCTTT.